These 4 T cell receptor beta chains came from one sample sequenced in a study of T cell responses to AZD1222 COVID-19 vaccine. The assay was immunoSEQ multiplex PCR, and TCRdb's table has in-frame clones only and misses some. This sample has fewer than 90,000 clones; around 90% occur once, and the top ten carry around 10%. Sequenced here: peripheral blood, sampled 28 days after the second AZD1222 dose. The receptors come from an adult who received the AZD1222 COVID-19 vaccine.

This chain joins TRBV2 and TRBJ1-1; 12 bases fit TRBD1. The junction had 7 bases not matched to a gene; V was cut back by 4 bases and J by 1 base. Germline V gives CDR1 SNHLY, CDR2 FYNNEI. CDR3 length: 17 amino acids. CDR3 sequence reads: CASSGGTGGSWNTEAFF. CDR3 sequence (DNA): TGTGCCAGCAGTGGGGGGACAGGGGGCAGTTGGAACACTGAAGCTTTCTTT.

This clone was found once. The chain joins TRBV18 to TRBJ2-3; D gene uncertain. Germline assignment: CDR1 KGHSH and CDR2 LQKENI. The ends were cut back, 3 bases at V and 5 bases at J, with 18 bases in the middle. CDR3 length: 16 residues. CDR3 amino acids: CASSPPGLWGKDTQYF. In DNA form, the CDR3 reads TGTGCCAGCTCACCCCCGGGCCTTTGGGGTAAAGATACGCAGTATTTT.

The chain joins TRBV11-1 to TRBJ2-1; D assignment may be TRBD1 or TRBD2 (5 bases each). The CDR3 runs 15 residues. Germline V gene data show CDR1 as SGHAT and CDR2 as FQDESV (reference sequence). Trimming cost V 5 bases and J 7 bases, with 18 bases left between them. The CDR3 nucleotides read TGTGCCAGCAGCAAGGGCCGGGACGCGAAGAATGAGCAGTTCTTC. As protein: CASSKGRDAKNEQFF.

The CDR3 DNA reads as TGTGCCAGCAGTTTATATTCAGGAGGCACAGATACGCAGTATTTT. Translating gives CASSLYSGGTDTQYF. The chain employs TRBV27 and TRBJ2-3, with D uncertain. V was cut by 1 base and J by 1 base, with 9 bases left in between. There are 15 residues in the CDR3. Germline values: CDR1 MNHEY, CDR2 SMNVEV (reference sequence).